A single sample is the source of the 16 T cell receptor beta chains below, sequenced in a study of chemoradiotherapy in HPV16-positive cancers (dated by TCRdb to 2021 to 2024). Libraries came from the immunoSEQ multiplex PCR assay. Held by TCRdb, this immuneACCESS table contains in-frame sequences only and omits some clones. Under half of the omission traces to an unresolved V gene where checked; the cause of the rest is unknown. The sample has about 8,600 clones on record, less than 85% of them singletons. The top ten clones comprise around 20% of the sample. Sampling was carried out from a patient who underwent chemoradiotherapy. The receptors were sampled from a human donor with HPV-associated anogenital cancer.

This chain's CDR3 is CASSLLDTQYF. The CDR3 bases are TGTGCCAGCAGCTTACTGGATACGCAGTATTTT. The rearrangement links TRBV7-2 to TRBJ2-3; D is unresolved. The V end was cut by 2 bases, the J end by 6 bases, with 3 bases between. The CDR3 is 11 amino acids. From germline, CDR1 is SGHTA and CDR2 FQGNSA.

The chain recombines TRBV7-2 with TRBJ2-1; 8 nucleotides agree with TRBD1. CDR3 length: 15 residues. The junction had 0 bases not matched to a gene; V was cut back by 2 bases and J by 0 bases. In germline, CDR1 is SGHTA, CDR2 FQGNSA. The CDR3 DNA follows: TGTGCCAGCAGCTTAACAGGGGGCTCCTACAATGAGCAGTTCTTC. It yields the protein CASSLTGGSYNEQFF.

The V and J genes are TRBV4-3 and TRBJ2-6; 8 bases fit TRBD1. Germline V gives CDR1 LGHNA, CDR2 YSLEER. The CDR3 consists of 16 residues. The trim removed 1 base at V and 4 bases at J, leaving 3 bases unmatched. CDR3 nucleotides: TGCGCCAGCAGCCAAGCCGGACAGGGAGGGGCCAACGTCCTGACTTTC. It yields the protein CASSQAGQGGANVLTF.

This chain joins TRBV9 and TRBJ1-6; the D is unclear. Deletions cut 4 bases from V and 10 bases from J, with 15 bases between. CDR3 size: 14 residues. Germline V CDR1 and CDR2: SGDLS, YYNGEE. The CDR3 loop reads CASSPQTLASPLHF. CDR3 bases: TGTGCCAGCAGCCCTCAGACCCTGGCGTCACCCCTCCACTTT.

This chain connects TRBV4-1 to TRBJ2-3; 12 nucleotides line up with TRBD2. V dropped 4 bases and J dropped 3; count of bases not matched to a gene: 11. Germline V lookup: CDR1 MGHRA, CDR2 YSYEKL. The CDR3 consists of 18 residues. The CDR3 protein is CASSPRILAGGITDTQYF. The CDR3 region has the DNA TGCGCCAGCAGCCCACGCATCCTAGCGGGGGGGATAACAGATACGCAGTATTTT.

The CDR3 sequence is CASSMNGQGYEQYF. Written as DNA, the CDR3 is TGCGCCAGCAGCATGAATGGACAGGGCTACGAGCAGTACTTC. V usage is TRBV5-1 and J usage is TRBJ2-7, with 8 positions matching TRBD1. J gave up 3 bases and V 4 bases, and 6 bases lay outside the gene matches. Per the germline V gene, CDR1 is SGHRS and CDR2 is YFSETQ. The CDR3 spans 14 residues.

The chain has TRBV29-1 and TRBJ2-2; TRBD1 matches 12 bases. Per the germline V gene, CDR1 is SQVTM and CDR2 is ANQGSEA. Trimming cost V 7 bases and J 7 bases; bases outside gene matches: 13. This CDR3 has 16 amino acids. Written as DNA, the CDR3 is TGCAGCGCTACCACCGGGACAGGGGGCTTAGTCGGGGAGCTGTTTTTT. Encoded protein: CSATTGTGGLVGELFF.

The genes are TRBV7-2 and TRBJ2-7; D perhaps matches TRBD1 (6 bases). V was shortened by 5 bases and J by 9 bases, with 17 bases between the two germline ends. CDR3 length equals 13 residues. Germline V gives CDR1 SGHTA, CDR2 FQGNSA. CDR3 nucleotide sequence: TGTGCCAGCAGCCCGACGGTAGGGGGTATGCAGTACTTC. This translates into CASSPTVGGMQYF.

This clone was recorded only once. The chain recombines TRBV28 with TRBJ2-1; 10 bases agree with TRBD2. The J segment lost 10 bases and the V segment lost 6 bases, leaving 15 bases of the junction unmatched. Germline-derived CDR1 and CDR2 are MDHEN and SYDVKM. This CDR3 has 16 residues. The CDR3 sequence is CASRPRLAGHRREQFF. The CDR3 nucleotides are TGTGCCAGCAGACCTCGACTAGCGGGCCATCGGAGGGAGCAGTTCTTC.

V gene TRBV28 combines with J gene TRBJ1-1, with TRBD1 identical over 9 bases. The CDR3 covers 17 residues. CDR1 is MDHEN and CDR2 is SYDVKM in the germline V gene. J lost 4 bases, V lost 6 bases, and 15 bases had no gene match. CDR3 sequence: CASSSTLQGQGSTEAFF. The DNA of the CDR3 is TGTGCCAGCAGCTCAACCCTCCAAGGACAGGGGAGCACTGAAGCTTTCTTT.

This clone was picked up a small number of times. V is TRBV2 and J is TRBJ1-2, with unresolved D. From germline, CDR1 is SNHLY and CDR2 FYNNEI. The CDR3 loop spans 13 amino acids. V was cut by 2 bases and J by 2 bases, with 6 bases left in between. The CDR3, as DNA: TGTGCCAGCAGTGAACAGGAAAACTATGGCTACACCTTC. Translated, it gives CASSEQENYGYTF.

The V and J genes are TRBV7-9 and TRBJ1-6, with no clear D. The V end was cut by 5 bases, the J end by 8 bases, with 13 bases between. The germline V gene has CDR1 SEHNR and CDR2 FQNEAQ (reference sequence). The CDR3 covers 14 residues. The CDR3 nucleotides read TGTGCCAGCAGCCCCGAGGCGATGCATTCACCCCTCCACTTT. It encodes CASSPEAMHSPLHF.

This chain joins TRBV18 and TRBJ2-7; no definite D call. The V end was cut by 0 bases, the J end by 0 bases, with 6 bases between. Germline CDR1 KGHSH, CDR2 LQKENI. The CDR3 totals 14 residues. The CDR3 loop is CASSPPTNSYEQYF. Written as DNA, the CDR3 is TGTGCCAGCTCACCACCAACGAACTCCTACGAGCAGTACTTC.

This chain connects TRBV7-2 to TRBJ2-1; TRBD2 aligns across 13 bases. J gave up 6 bases and V 3 bases, and 2 bases lay outside the gene matches. The CDR3 sequence is 15 residues long. Germline CDR1 and CDR2: SGHTA and FQGNSA. The CDR3 bases are TGTGCCAGCAGCTTTAGACTAGCGGGGGGCAATGAGCAGTTCTTC. Encoded protein: CASSFRLAGGNEQFF.

The chain is built from TRBV18 and TRBJ2-4; 9 bases are shared with TRBD1. The ends lost 3 bases at V and 5 bases at J; junction bases unmatched: 8. The CDR3 contains 16 residues. Germline assignment: CDR1 KGHSH and CDR2 LQKENI. CDR3: CASSPKTGGAENIQYF. The DNA for the CDR3 is TGTGCCAGCTCACCTAAAACAGGGGGCGCTGAAAACATTCAGTACTTC.

The chain links TRBV6-1 to TRBJ2-7, with a weak D call TRBD1 (6 bases). The V end lost 3 bases, the J end lost 3 bases, and 15 bases lay between the germline ends. The CDR3 totals 15 residues. Per the germline V gene, CDR1 is MNHNS and CDR2 is SASEGT. For the CDR3, the DNA is TGTGCCAGCAGTGACAGGGGCAGGGAATTCTACGAGCAGTACTTC. It yields the protein CASSDRGREFYEQYF.